This TCR beta chain was captured in a study of shared clonotypes between healthy human individuals. Generated by immunoSEQ multiplex PCR, the TCRdb table keeps only in-frame clones and is missing some. The table lists about 2 million clones, roughly 95% of them singletons. CD45RO-negative, CCR7-positively selected cells formed the naive CD8 fraction, excluding terminally differentiated effector memory CD45RA+ cells. CDR3 length: 15 residues. Trimming stripped 6 bases from V and 2 bases from J, with 15 bases between. Germline V CDR1 and CDR2: SNHLY, FYNNEI. The sequence came from a young man in good health. Sequenced input: naive CD8+ T cells sorted from blood. The chain couples TRBV2 to TRBJ2-3; a possible D gene is TRBD2 (6 bases). CDR3 sequence (DNA): TGTGCCAGCAGATTACTAGCAACCGCCACAGATACGCAGTATTTT. Translating it yields CASRLLATATDTQYF.